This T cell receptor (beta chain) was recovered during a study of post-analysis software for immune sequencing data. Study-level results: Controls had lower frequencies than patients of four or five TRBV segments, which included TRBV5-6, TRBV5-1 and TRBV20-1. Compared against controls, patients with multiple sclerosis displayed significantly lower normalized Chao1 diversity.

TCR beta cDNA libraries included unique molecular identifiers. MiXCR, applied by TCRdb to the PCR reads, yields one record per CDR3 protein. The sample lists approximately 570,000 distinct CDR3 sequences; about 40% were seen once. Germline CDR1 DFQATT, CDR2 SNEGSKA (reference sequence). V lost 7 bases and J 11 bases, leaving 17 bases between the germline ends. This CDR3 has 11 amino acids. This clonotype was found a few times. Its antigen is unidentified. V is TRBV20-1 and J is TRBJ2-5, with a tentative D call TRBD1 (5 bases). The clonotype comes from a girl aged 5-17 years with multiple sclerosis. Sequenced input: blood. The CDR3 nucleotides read TGCAGTGACAGGCCTGGGGATGAGCAGTACTTC. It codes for CSDRPGDEQYF.